A selection of T cell receptor beta chains follows, all from one sample in a study of control samples from healthy donors and cancer patients. Sequencing used immunoSEQ multiplex PCR; TCRdb keeps in-frame clones, though not all of them. The top ten hold about 8% of the sample, which has about 97,000 clones, around 89% seen once. Sequences were obtained from blood. These receptors were obtained from a man aged 25 to 40 in good health. CDR3s include the opening cysteine and the closing phenylalanine or tryptophan. D genes are given only for firm matches. Only some rows state a clone size, as once, few, many or a class for expanded clones.

D gene	J gene	V gene	clone size	CDR3 protein	CDR3 DNA
.	TRBJ2-6	TRBV28	.	CASSFHASGANVLTF	TGTGCCAGCAGTTTTCATGCGTCCGGGGCCAACGTCCTGACTTTC
.	TRBJ1-1	TRBV27	.	CASRLGGHTEAFF	TGTGCCAGCAGACTAGGGGGTCACACTGAAGCTTTCTTT
.	TRBJ2-2	TRBV5-1	.	CASRAPGANTGELFF	TGCGCCAGCAGGGCCCCGGGGGCGAACACCGGGGAGCTGTTTTTT
.	TRBJ2-2	TRBV5-1	.	CASSLAGYDGGELFF	TGCGCCAGCAGCTTGGCAGGGTATGATGGAGGGGAGCTGTTTTTT
.	TRBJ2-4	TRBV6-2/TRBV6-3	.	CASSYDGSKTKNIQYF	TGTGCCAGCAGTTATGACGGATCCAAAACCAAAAACATTCAGTACTTC
TRBD1	TRBJ1-2	TRBV19	.	CASSTFGDRGYGYTF	TGTGCCAGTAGCACCTTCGGGGACAGGGGCTATGGCTACACCTTC
.	TRBJ1-5	TRBV27	.	CASSLMGQPQHF	TGTGCCAGCAGTTTAATGGGTCAGCCCCAGCATTTT
TRBD1	TRBJ1-6	TRBV9	.	CASSHKGQGALNSPLHF	TGTGCCAGCAGCCATAAGGGACAGGGGGCGTTAAATTCACCCCTCCACTTT
TRBD1	TRBJ1-2	TRBV19	few	CASSQSQGGYTF	TGTGCCAGTAGTCAATCACAGGGGGGCTACACCTTC
.	TRBJ2-5	TRBV5-5	.	CASSLVKYQETQYF	TGTGCCAGCAGCTTGGTGAAGTACCAAGAGACCCAGTACTTC
TRBD1	TRBJ1-1	TRBV4-3	.	CASSQTGQMNTEAFF	TGCGCCAGCAGCCAGACGGGACAGATGAACACTGAAGCTTTCTTT
.	TRBJ1-5	TRBV24-1	once	CATSAGGVNQPQHF	TGTGCCACCAGTGCGGGGGGGGTTAATCAGCCCCAGCATTTT
.	TRBJ2-3	TRBV9	once	CASSPSRTDTQYF	TGTGCCAGCAGCCCCAGCCGCACAGATACGCAGTATTTT
TRBD1	TRBJ2-3	TRBV10-3	.	CASQWDSPSTDTQYF	TGTGCCAGCCAGTGGGACAGCCCTAGCACAGATACGCAGTATTTT
.	TRBJ1-6	TRBV15	once	CAILMPGIRSSYNSPLHF	TGTGCCATCCTTATGCCGGGGATTAGAAGCTCCTATAATTCACCCCTCCACTTT
.	TRBJ2-6	TRBV27	.	CASRRLSGANVLTF	TGTGCCAGCAGGAGGCTTTCTGGGGCCAACGTCCTGACTTTC
TRBD2	TRBJ2-1	TRBV3-1/TRBV3-2	once	CASSPSGGYSYNEQFF	TGTGCCAGCAGCCCTAGCGGGGGTTACTCCTACAATGAGCAGTTCTTC
TRBD1	TRBJ2-7	TRBV5-1	.	CASSLAGQGTSAEQYF	TGCGCCAGCAGCTTGGCCGGACAGGGAACGTCAGCCGAGCAGTACTTC
.	TRBJ1-6	TRBV11-2	.	CASSLLGLTDSPLHF	TGTGCCAGCAGCCTACTAGGACTGACAGACTCACCCCTCCACTTT